This TCR beta chain was documented in a study of blood T cell repertoires in COVID-19. On the study more broadly: Material from acute and convalescent COVID-19 was sourced from the United States, Italy and Spain.

The CDR3 has 13 amino acids. The V gene lost 1 base and the J gene lost 4 bases, with 7 bases spanning the gap. Germline lookup yields CDR1 MGHDK and CDR2 SYGVNS. In the original analysis: Reference gene primers were amplified, and this amplification served to estimate nucleated cell counts. TCRdb's copy holds only in-frame clones and misses some; the assay was immunoSEQ multiplex PCR. The D gene and trimming were derived from the DNA, and the V and J assignments and clone size from that table. Of around 54,000 clones listed, 90% are singletons. The TCR sequence derives from a woman aged 40 to 50 with active COVID-19. This chain uses TRBV25-1 with TRBJ1-1; D remains unclear. Sequenced sample: peripheral blood. The CDR3 sequence is CASSEWRVTEAFF. CDR3 in DNA: TGTGCCAGCAGTGAATGGAGGGTCACTGAAGCTTTCTTT. Full variable domain (remainder filled in from reference TRBV25-1 and TRBJ1-1): EADIYQTPRYLVIGTGKKITLECSQTMGHDKMYWYQQDPGMELHLIHYSYGVNSTEKGDLSSESTVSRIRTEHFPLTLESARPSHTSQYLCASSEWRVTEAFFGQGTRLTVV.